This passage covers 21 T cell receptor beta chains from one sample sequenced in a study of T cells after posttransplantation cyclophosphamide. Control samples came 1 year after myeloablative marrow transplants with methotrexate plus calcineurin inhibitor. Clones were sequenced by immunoSEQ multiplex PCR, and TCRdb holds only the in-frame ones, with some missing. There are some 16,000 clones in the sample; 75% to 90% occur only once, and about 29% lies in the top ten. The material sequenced was PBMCs, taken after allogeneic stem cell transplant with calcineurin inhibitor and methotrexate. The receptors were sampled from a female patient under 30 who received an allogeneic stem cell transplant from an unrelated donor, was CMV-positive, and had acute and chronic GVHD. Some T cells may be the graft donor's.

CDR3 coding DNA: TGTGCTAGTGGTTTGGTAGGGAGCTCCTACAATGAGCAGTTCTTC. Amino acids: CASGLVGSSYNEQFF. The chain joins TRBV12-5 to TRBJ2-1, with D perhaps TRBD2 (5 bases). Germline assignment: CDR1 LGHNT and CDR2 FRNRAP. The CDR3 has 15 amino acids. V was trimmed by 0 bases and J by 0 bases, leaving 6 bases between them.

This chain links TRBV4-1 with TRBJ2-1, with TRBD2 as a possible D gene (5 bases). Trimming stripped 0 bases from V and 9 bases from J, with 9 bases between. Germline V lookup: CDR1 MGHRA, CDR2 YSYEKL. The CDR3 has 13 amino acids. DNA of the CDR3: TGCGCCAGCAGCCAAGATGGACTCAGTGAGCAGTTCTTC. It is translated as CASSQDGLSEQFF.

The V call is TRBV7-8, the J call TRBJ2-5; 14 positions match TRBD2. The junction had 13 bases not matched to a gene; V was cut back by 5 bases and J by 5 bases. This CDR3 is 18 amino acids long. CDR1 SGHVS and CDR2 FQNEAQ come from the germline V gene. In DNA, the CDR3 is TGTGCCAGCAGCCAAGGACTAGCGGGAGGCCCACCTCACGAGACCCAGTACTTC. This translates into CASSQGLAGGPPHETQYF.

This chain connects TRBV7-2 to TRBJ2-5, with 10 bases aligning to TRBD2. Germline V gene lookup returns CDR1 SGHTA and CDR2 FQGNSA. V trimming: 1 base; J trimming: 2 bases; junction bases outside the gene matches: 10. The CDR3 totals 18 residues. In nucleotides, the CDR3 is TGTGCCAGCAGCTTAGGGCTAGCGGGAGACACAATTCAAGAGACCCAGTACTTC. Protein product: CASSLGLAGDTIQETQYF.

V usage is TRBV6-1 and J usage is TRBJ2-7, with D unclear. The CDR3 consists of 15 residues. Germline CDR1 reads MNHNS; CDR2 reads SASEGT. V was shortened by 4 bases and J by 1 base, with 14 bases between the two germline ends. CDR3 residues: CASSGTTTLSYEQYF. In DNA form, the CDR3 reads TGTGCCAGCAGTGGAACCACTACCCTATCCTACGAGCAGTACTTC.

The table lists this clone with a few counts. The chain uses TRBV7-9 and TRBJ2-7; 12 bases fit TRBD2. V lost 5 bases and J lost 3; bases outside the gene matches: 8. CDR3 length: 16 residues. Germline assignment: CDR1 SEHNR and CDR2 FQNEAQ (reference sequence). The CDR3 sequence is CASSMTSGSIGYEQYF. CDR3 in DNA: TGTGCCAGCAGCATGACTAGCGGGAGCATCGGCTACGAGCAGTACTTC.

This clone was seen a single time. This sequence joins TRBV29-1 and TRBJ2-7; 9 bases are shared with TRBD1. The CDR3 consists of 13 residues. Germline CDR1 reads SQVTM; CDR2 reads ANQGSEA. Trimming at V came to 7 bases and at J to 4 bases, leaving 8 bases not matched to a gene. CDR3 in DNA: TGCAGCGCGGGACAGGGTATCACGTACGAGCAGTACTTC. It codes for CSAGQGITYEQYF.

This sequence joins TRBV6-6 and TRBJ1-1; D possibly corresponds to TRBD1 (6 bases). This CDR3 has 14 residues. Trimming left V 4 bases short and J 1 base short, with 10 bases between. CDR1 and CDR2 from the germline V gene are MNHNY and SVGAGI (reference sequence). The CDR3 bases are TGTGCCAGCAGTTTAGGGGGATGGAACACTGAAGCTTTCTTT. It specifies CASSLGGWNTEAFF.

The chain employs TRBV19 and TRBJ2-1; a weak D match, TRBD2 (5 bases). Trimming took 5 bases from V and 5 from J, leaving 10 bases between them. The germline gives CDR1 LNHDA, CDR2 SQIVND (reference sequence). The CDR3 sequence is 13 residues long. CDR3 bases: TGTGCCAGTAGTGAGGGTGACGACAATGAGCAGTTCTTC. It translates to CASSEGDDNEQFF.

The genes are TRBV5-1 and TRBJ2-2, with D uncertain. V gave up 2 bases and J gave up 0 bases, with 11 bases separating them. Germline V gene data show CDR1 as SGHRS and CDR2 as YFSETQ. CDR3 length: 16 amino acids. CDR3 nucleotides: TGCGCCAGCAGCTTTACCAGCGCGGCGAACACCGGGGAGCTGTTTTTT. The encoded protein is CASSFTSAANTGELFF.

This chain links TRBV5-1 with TRBJ1-5; TRBD1 matches 7 bases. The CDR3 totals 15 residues. V lost 3 bases, J lost 4 bases, and 7 bases stayed unmatched. Looked up from germline, CDR1 is SGHRS and CDR2 is YFSETQ. The CDR3 region has the DNA TGCGCCAGCAGCTCAACAGGGGAACGTAATCAGCCCCAGCATTTT. Its translation is CASSSTGERNQPQHF.

DNA for the CDR3: TGTGCCAGTAGTATAGGCGGCGGCGCGGAGACCCAGTACTTC. This sequence encodes CASSIGGGAETQYF. The J gene is TRBJ2-5, the V gene TRBV19; no reliable D call. CDR3 length: 14 residues. The germline V and J ends were trimmed by 1 base and 5 bases, with 11 bases remaining between them. Germline CDR1 is LNHDA and CDR2 is SQIVND (reference sequence).

The V call is TRBV25-1, the J call TRBJ1-3; D remains ambiguous. The CDR3 totals 12 residues. Trimming took 7 bases from V and 0 from J, leaving 4 bases between them. Germline V gene sequence: CDR1 MGHDK, CDR2 SYGVNS. The CDR3 region is CASTGSGNTIYF. DNA of the CDR3: TGTGCCAGCACCGGCTCTGGAAACACCATATATTTT. The full variable domain, its missing parts supplied by reference TRBV25-1 and TRBJ1-3, is EADIYQTPRYLVIGTGKKITLECSQTMGHDKMYWYQQDPGMELHLIHYSYGVNSTEKGDLSSESTVSRIRTEHFPLTLESARPSHTSQYLCASTGSGNTIYFGEGSWLTVV.

This rearrangement joins TRBV19 to TRBJ2-1; 15 bases line up with TRBD2. This CDR3 has 19 residues. Per the germline V gene, CDR1 is LNHDA and CDR2 is SQIVND (reference sequence). V shed 4 bases and J 4 bases; nucleotides not matched to a gene: 11. CDR3 in amino acids: CASSTRTSGREGIYNEQFF. For the CDR3, the DNA is TGTGCCAGTAGTACCCGGACTAGCGGGAGGGAGGGGATATACAATGAGCAGTTCTTC.

The CDR3 bases are TGTGCCAGCAGCCAACTAGCCCAGGTTGTTGAGCAGTTCTTC. Its protein product is CASSQLAQVVEQFF. The V gene is TRBV6-6, the J gene TRBJ2-1; maybe TRBD2 (6 bases). The V end lost 6 bases, the J end lost 9 bases, and 18 bases lay between the germline ends. This CDR3 has 14 amino acids. Germline assignment: CDR1 MNHNY and CDR2 SVGAGI (reference sequence).

This chain connects TRBV5-1 to TRBJ1-4; D call uncertain. The CDR3 loop spans 18 amino acids. Germline V gene sequence: CDR1 SGHRS, CDR2 YFSETQ. V shed 2 bases and J shed 0 bases, with 17 bases lying between them. CDR3 sequence: CASSFSLTFLSTNEKLFF. The CDR3 DNA reads as TGCGCCAGCAGCTTTTCCCTTACTTTTTTGTCAACTAATGAAAAACTGTTTTTT.

The V call is TRBV5-1, the J call TRBJ2-1; TRBD2 matches at 15 bases. The germline CDR1 and CDR2 sequences are SGHRS and YFSETQ. CDR3 length: 18 residues. Germline trimming cut 3 bases from V and 1 base from J; bases unmatched to any gene: 5. For the CDR3, the DNA is TGCGCCAGCAGCTCGGGACTAGCGGGAGGCACTTCCTACAATGAGCAGTTCTTC. It yields the protein CASSSGLAGGTSYNEQFF.

V gene TRBV6-5 combines with J gene TRBJ1-4; TRBD1 is a possible D gene (5 bases). V lost 5 bases to trimming and J lost 8 bases, with 18 bases between them. Germline CDR1 is MNHEY and CDR2 is SVGAGI. The CDR3 runs to 15 residues. CDR3: CASSTTGVRGEKLFF. The CDR3, as DNA: TGTGCCAGCAGTACTACGGGGGTGCGAGGGGAAAAACTGTTTTTT.

The V and J genes are TRBV27 and TRBJ2-2; 10 bases line up with TRBD2. The trim removed 2 bases at V and 6 bases at J, leaving 0 bases unmatched. Germline V lookup: CDR1 MNHEY, CDR2 SMNVEV (reference sequence). The CDR3 totals 14 residues. CDR3 residues: CASSLLAGAGELFF. The CDR3 bases are TGTGCCAGCAGTTTACTAGCGGGAGCCGGGGAGCTGTTTTTT.

The V and J genes are TRBV9 and TRBJ1-1; no clear D gene. Germline loops: CDR1 SGDLS, CDR2 YYNGEE. The CDR3 spans 13 residues. V was clipped by 4 bases and J by 1 base, with 8 bases between them. The CDR3 region has the DNA TGTGCCAGCAGCCCGCGAAGGAACACTGAAGCTTTCTTT. Amino acid sequence: CASSPRRNTEAFF.

The J gene is TRBJ2-7, the V gene TRBV21-1; TRBD2 is the table's D call and was not checked against the DNA. TRBV21-1 has pseudogene status. There are 14 residues in the CDR3. CDR3 residues: CASSKEDRRYEQYF. The DNA for the CDR3 is TGTGCCAGCAGCAAGGAGGACCGTCGCTACGAGCAGTACTTC.